The clone carrying this TCR beta chain was observed a handful of times. Its antigen is currently unknown. The sample holds other DNA sequences that translate to the same CDR3. The data stem from a study of shared clonotypes between healthy human individuals. Study results and limitations: Tissue TCR repertoires likely differ from these blood-only repertoires.

Using ten immunoSEQ deep assay plates, investigators sequenced unsorted PBMC DNA. In the original analysis: Because ImmunoSEQ provided only junction sequences with no quality scores, the filtering differed. The table came from immunoSEQ multiplex PCR; TCRdb's copy has only in-frame clones and leaves some out. V, J and clone size were drawn from that table, and D and trimming were deduced from the DNA. The table has roughly 500,000 clones, almost 80% seen once; the top ten hold 12%. V lost 0 bases and J lost 2; bases outside the gene matches: 1. From germline, CDR1 is LGHNA and CDR2 YSLEER. This CDR3 spans 14 amino acids.

The receptor was derived from a middle-aged woman in good health. Some clones in this sample may be carry-over from other donors' samples. The specimen was PBMCs. This sequence joins TRBV4-3 and TRBJ2-7; 7 bases agree with TRBD1. CDR3 amino acids: CASSQETGTYEQYF. The CDR3, as DNA: TGCGCCAGCAGCCAAGAGACAGGGACCTACGAGCAGTACTTC.